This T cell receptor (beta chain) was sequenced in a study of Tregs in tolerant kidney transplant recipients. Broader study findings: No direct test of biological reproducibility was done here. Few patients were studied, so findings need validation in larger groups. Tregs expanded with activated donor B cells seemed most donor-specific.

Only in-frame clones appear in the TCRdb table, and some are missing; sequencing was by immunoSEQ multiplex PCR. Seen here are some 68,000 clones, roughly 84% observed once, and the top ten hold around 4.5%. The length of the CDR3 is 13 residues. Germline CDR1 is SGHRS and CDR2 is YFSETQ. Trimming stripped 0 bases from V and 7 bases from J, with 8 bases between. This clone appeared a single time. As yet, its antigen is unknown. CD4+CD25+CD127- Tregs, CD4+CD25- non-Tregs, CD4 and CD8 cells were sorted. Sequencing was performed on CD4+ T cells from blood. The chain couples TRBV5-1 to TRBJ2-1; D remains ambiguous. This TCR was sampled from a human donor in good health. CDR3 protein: CASSLAPENEQFF. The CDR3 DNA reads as TGCGCCAGCAGCTTGGCCCCCGAGAATGAGCAGTTCTTC.